This T cell receptor beta chain is from a study of OX40 agonist ivuxolimab in advanced cancers. On the study more broadly: One hepatocellular carcinoma and a couple of cutaneous melanoma patients partially responded.

Sequenced by immunoSEQ multiplex PCR; TCRdb stores in-frame clones only, minus some. The sample lists 50,000 to 60,000 clones, 85% to 90% occurring once. This CDR3 region has 14 residues. Looked up from germline, CDR1 is SQVTM and CDR2 is ANQGSEA. Trimming removed 7 bases from V and 0 bases from J; junction bases left unmatched: 5. Study-level points and caveats: Among the least clonally expanded were partial responders at 0.1-3.0 mg/kg.

On this clone: Antigen: not known.

The source was CD4+ or CD8+ T cells sorted from blood, collected in a trial of the OX40 agonist ivuxolimab. The sequence derives from an adult with an advanced solid tumor such as melanoma, head and neck, liver or kidney cancer. The chain has TRBV29-1 and TRBJ1-1, with 10 bases fitting TRBD1. The CDR3 region has the DNA TGCAGCGCAGGGACAGGGGTGATGAACACTGAAGCTTTCTTT. This sequence encodes CSAGTGVMNTEAFF.